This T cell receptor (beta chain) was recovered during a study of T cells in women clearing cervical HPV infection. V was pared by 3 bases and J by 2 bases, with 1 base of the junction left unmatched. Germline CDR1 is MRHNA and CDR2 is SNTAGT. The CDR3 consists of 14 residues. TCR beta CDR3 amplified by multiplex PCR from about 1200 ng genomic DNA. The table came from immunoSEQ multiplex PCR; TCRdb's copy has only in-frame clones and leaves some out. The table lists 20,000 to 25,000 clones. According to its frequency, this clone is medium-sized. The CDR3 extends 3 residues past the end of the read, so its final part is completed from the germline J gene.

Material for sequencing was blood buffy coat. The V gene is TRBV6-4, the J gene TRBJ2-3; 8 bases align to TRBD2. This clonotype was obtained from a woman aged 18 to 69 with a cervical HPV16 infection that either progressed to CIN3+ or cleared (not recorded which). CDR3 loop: CASSETSDTDTQYF. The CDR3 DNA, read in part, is TGTGCCAGCAGTGAGACTAGCGACACAGATACG.